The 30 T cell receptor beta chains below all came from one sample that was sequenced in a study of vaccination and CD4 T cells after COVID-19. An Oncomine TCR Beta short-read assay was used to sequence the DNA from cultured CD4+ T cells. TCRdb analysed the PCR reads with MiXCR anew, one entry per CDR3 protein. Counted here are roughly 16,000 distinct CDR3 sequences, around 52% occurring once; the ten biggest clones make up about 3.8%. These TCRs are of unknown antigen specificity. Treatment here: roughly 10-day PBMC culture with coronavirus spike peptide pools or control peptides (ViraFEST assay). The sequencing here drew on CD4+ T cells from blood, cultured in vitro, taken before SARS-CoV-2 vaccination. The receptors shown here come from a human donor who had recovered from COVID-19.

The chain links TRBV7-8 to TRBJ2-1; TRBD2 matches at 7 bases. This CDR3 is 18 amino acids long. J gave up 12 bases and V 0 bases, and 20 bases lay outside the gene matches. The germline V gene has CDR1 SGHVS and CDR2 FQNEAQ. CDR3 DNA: TGTGCCAGCAGCTTAGCGGTAGCGGGCGCTTCTAGCCCGCAAAGGCAGTTCTTC. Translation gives CASSLAVAGASSPQRQFF.

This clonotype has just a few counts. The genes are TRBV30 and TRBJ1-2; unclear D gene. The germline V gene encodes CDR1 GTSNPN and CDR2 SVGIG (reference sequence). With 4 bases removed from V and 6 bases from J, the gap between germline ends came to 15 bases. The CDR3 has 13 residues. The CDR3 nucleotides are TGTGCCTGGACGGAAGATAATTGGGATGGCTACACCTTC. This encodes CAWTEDNWDGYTF.

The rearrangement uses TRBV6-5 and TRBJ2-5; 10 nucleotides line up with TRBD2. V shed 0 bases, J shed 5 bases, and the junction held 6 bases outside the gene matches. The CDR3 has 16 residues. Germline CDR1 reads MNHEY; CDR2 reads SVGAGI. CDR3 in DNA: TGTGCCAGCAGTTACTCCTCTAGCGGGAGTGGGGAGACCCAGTACTTC. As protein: CASSYSSSGSGETQYF.

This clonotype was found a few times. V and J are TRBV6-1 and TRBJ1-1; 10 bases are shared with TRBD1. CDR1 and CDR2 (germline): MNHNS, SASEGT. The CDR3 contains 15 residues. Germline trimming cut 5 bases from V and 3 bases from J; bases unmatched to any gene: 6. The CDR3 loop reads CASSRDRGTYTEAFF. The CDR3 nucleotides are TGTGCCAGCAGTAGGGACAGGGGAACGTACACTGAAGCTTTCTTT.

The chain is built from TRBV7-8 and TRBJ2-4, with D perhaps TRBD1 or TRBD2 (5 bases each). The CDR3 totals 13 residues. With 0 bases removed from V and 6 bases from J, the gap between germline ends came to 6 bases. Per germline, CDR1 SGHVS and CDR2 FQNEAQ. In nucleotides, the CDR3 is TGTGCCAGCAGCTTAGCGAGGGGAAACATTCAGTACTTC. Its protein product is CASSLARGNIQYF.

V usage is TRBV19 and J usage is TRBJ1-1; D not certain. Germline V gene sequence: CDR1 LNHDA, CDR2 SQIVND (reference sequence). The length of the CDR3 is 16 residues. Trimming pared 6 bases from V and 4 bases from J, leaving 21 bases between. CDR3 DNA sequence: TGTGCCAGTAGCCTCGTAGGACTTGGGCCATTCACTGAAGCTTTCTTT. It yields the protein CASSLVGLGPFTEAFF.

The CDR3 spells CASSSPGLAGGYNEQFF. For the CDR3, the DNA is TGTGCCAGCAGCTCGCCGGGACTAGCGGGGGGGTACAATGAGCAGTTCTTC. The rearrangement uses TRBV7-3 and TRBJ2-1; 16 bases align to TRBD2. The germline V gene has CDR1 SGHTA and CDR2 FQGTGA. Trimming cost V 4 bases and J 4 bases; bases outside gene matches: 4. The CDR3 contains 17 residues.

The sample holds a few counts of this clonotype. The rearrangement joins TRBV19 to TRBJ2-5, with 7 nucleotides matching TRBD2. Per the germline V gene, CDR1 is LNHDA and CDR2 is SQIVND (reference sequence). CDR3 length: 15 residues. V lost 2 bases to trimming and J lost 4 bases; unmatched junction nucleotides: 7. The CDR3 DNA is TGTGCCAGTAGTATAAACGGCGGGAGCCGAGAGACCCAGTACTTC. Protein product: CASSINGGSRETQYF.

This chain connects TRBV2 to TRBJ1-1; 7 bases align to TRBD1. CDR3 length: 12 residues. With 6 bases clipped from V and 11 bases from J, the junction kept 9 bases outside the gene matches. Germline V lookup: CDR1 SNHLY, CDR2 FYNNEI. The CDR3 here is CASSESRQGAFF. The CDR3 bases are TGTGCCAGCAGCGAATCTCGACAGGGTGCTTTCTTT.

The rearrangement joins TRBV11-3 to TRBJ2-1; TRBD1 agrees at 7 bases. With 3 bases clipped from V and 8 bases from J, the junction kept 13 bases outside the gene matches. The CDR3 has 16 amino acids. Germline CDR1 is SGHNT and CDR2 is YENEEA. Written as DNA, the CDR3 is TGTGCCAGCAGCTTCGGCTACAGGGGCCGCAGGGATGAGCAGTTCTTC. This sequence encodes CASSFGYRGRRDEQFF.

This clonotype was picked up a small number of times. CDR3 DNA: TGTGCCAGCAGCCCTATGTGGACAGGGAACACCGGGGAGCTGTTTTTT. Translating it yields CASSPMWTGNTGELFF. This sequence joins TRBV27 and TRBJ2-2; TRBD1 aligns across 7 bases. CDR3 size: 16 residues. Germline V gene data show CDR1 as MNHEY and CDR2 as SMNVEV (reference sequence). The junction had 8 bases not matched to a gene; V was cut back by 6 bases and J by 1 base.

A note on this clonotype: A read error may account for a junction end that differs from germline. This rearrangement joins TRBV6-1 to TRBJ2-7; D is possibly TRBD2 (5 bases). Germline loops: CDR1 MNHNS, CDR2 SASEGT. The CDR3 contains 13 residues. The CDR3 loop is CASSVGGASEQYF. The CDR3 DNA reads TGCGCCAGCAGTGTTGGAGGTGCCAGCGAGCAGTACTTC.

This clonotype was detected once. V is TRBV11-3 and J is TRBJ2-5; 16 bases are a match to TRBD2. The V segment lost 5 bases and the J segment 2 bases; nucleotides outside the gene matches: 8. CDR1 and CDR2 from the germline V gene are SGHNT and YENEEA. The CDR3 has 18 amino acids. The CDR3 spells CASSQRGLAGGRQETQYF. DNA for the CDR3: TGTGCCAGCAGCCAAAGGGGACTAGCGGGGGGGAGGCAAGAGACCCAGTACTTC.

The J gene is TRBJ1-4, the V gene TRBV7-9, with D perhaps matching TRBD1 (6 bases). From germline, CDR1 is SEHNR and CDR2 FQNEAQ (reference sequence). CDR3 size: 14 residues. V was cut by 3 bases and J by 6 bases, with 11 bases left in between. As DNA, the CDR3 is TGTGCCAGCAGCTTGAATGGGGGCCATGAAAAACTGTTTTTT. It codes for CASSLNGGHEKLFF.

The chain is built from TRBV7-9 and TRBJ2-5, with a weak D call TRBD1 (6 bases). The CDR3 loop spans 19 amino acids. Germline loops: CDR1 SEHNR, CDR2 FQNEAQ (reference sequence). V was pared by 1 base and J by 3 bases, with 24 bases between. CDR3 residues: CASSLVGLSSGTREETQYF. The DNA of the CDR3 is TGTGCCAGCAGCTTAGTAGGCCTTAGCTCCGGGACACGTGAAGAGACCCAGTACTTC. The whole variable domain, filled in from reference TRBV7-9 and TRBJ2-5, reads DTGVSQNPRHKITKRGQNVTFRCDPISEHNRLYWYRQTLGQGPEFLTYFQNEAQLEKSRLLSDRFSAERPKGSFSTLEIQRTEQGDSAMYLCASSLVGLSSGTREETQYFGPGTRLLVL.

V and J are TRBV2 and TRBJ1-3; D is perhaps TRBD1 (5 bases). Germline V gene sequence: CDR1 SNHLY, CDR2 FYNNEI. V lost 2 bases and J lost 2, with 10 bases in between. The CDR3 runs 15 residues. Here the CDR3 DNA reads TGTGCCAGCAGTGAAATCCAGGGAACTGGAAACACCATATATTTT. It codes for CASSEIQGTGNTIYF.

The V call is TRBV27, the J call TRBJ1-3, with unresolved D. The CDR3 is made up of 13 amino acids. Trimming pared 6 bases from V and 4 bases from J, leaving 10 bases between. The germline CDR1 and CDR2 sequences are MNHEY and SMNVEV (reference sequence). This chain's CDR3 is CASSGVGGNTIYF. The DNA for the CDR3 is TGTGCCAGCAGCGGGGTGGGAGGAAACACCATATATTTT.

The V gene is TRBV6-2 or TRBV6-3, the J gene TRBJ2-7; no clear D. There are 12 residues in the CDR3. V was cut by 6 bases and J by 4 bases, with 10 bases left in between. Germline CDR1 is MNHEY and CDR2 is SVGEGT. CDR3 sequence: CASSLTPYEQYF. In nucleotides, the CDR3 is TGTGCCAGCAGCCTGACCCCATACGAGCAGTACTTC.

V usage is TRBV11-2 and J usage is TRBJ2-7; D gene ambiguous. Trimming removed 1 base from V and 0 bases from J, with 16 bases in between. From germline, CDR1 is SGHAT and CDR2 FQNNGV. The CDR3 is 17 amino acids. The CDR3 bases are TGTGCCAGCAGCTTAGTCTTTGAGCGCCAAGGCTCCTACGAGCAGTACTTC. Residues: CASSLVFERQGSYEQYF.

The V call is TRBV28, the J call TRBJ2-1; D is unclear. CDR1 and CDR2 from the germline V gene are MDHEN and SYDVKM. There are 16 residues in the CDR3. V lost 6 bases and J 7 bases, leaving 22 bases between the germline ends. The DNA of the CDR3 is TGTGCCAGCAGACCTACCTCGCTGAATGGCCGGAATGAGCAGTTCTTC. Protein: CASRPTSLNGRNEQFF.

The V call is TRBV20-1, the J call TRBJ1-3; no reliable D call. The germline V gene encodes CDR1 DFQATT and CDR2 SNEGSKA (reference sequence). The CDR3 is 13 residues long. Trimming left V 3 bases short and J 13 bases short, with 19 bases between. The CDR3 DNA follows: TGCAGTGCTAGTCACCCCTCCTCACCCCTTATATATTTT. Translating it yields CSASHPSSPLIYF.

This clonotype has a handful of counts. The CDR3 sequence: CASRIGGRNEPQHF. CDR3 bases: TGTGCCAGCAGAATCGGGGGGCGAAACGAGCCCCAGCATTTT. The J gene is TRBJ1-5, the V gene TRBV7-2, with D possibly matching TRBD1 (6 bases). CDR1 SGHTA and CDR2 FQGNSA come from the germline V gene. Deletions cut 6 bases from V and 8 bases from J, with 17 bases between. This CDR3 spans 14 amino acids.

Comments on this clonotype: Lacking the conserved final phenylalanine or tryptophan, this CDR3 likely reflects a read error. The CDR3 loop reads CASSLGGTGVYGYTL. The DNA for the CDR3 is TGTGCCAGCAGCTTAGGCGGGACTGGAGTCTATGGCTACACCCTC. V and J are TRBV7-2 and TRBJ1-2, with a tentative D call TRBD1 (5 bases). The germline gives CDR1 SGHTA, CDR2 FQGNSA. Trimming shortened V by 1 base and J by 4 bases, and 13 bases separated the two germline ends. The CDR3 consists of 15 residues.

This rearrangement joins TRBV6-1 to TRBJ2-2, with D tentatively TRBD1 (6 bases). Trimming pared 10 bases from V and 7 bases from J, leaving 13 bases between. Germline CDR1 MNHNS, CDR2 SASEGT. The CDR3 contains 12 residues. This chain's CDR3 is CATYRQVGELFF. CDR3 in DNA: TGTGCCACCTACCGACAGGTCGGGGAGCTGTTTTTT.

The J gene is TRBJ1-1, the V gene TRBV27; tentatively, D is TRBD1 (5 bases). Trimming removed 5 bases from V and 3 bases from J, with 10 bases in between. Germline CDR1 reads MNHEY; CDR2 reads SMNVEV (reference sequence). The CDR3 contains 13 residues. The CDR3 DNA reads TGTGCCAGCAGTCCCCGGGGGGACACTGAAGCTTTCTTT. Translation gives CASSPRGDTEAFF.

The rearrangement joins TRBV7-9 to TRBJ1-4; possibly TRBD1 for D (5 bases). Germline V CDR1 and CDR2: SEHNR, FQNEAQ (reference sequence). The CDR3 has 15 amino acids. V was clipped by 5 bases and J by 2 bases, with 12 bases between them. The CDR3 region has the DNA TGTGCCAGCAGCCGATCTTACAGGACTAATGAAAAACTGTTTTTT. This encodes CASSRSYRTNEKLFF.

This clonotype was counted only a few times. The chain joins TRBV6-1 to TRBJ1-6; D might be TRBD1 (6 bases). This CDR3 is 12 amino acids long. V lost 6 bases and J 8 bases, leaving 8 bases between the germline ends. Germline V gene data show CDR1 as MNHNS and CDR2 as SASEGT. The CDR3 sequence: CASRDSDSPLHF. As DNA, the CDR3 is TGTGCCAGCAGGGACAGTGATTCACCCCTCCACTTT.

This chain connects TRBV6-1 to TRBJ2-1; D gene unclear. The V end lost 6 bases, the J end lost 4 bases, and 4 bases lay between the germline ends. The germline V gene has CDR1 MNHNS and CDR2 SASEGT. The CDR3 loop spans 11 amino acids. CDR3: CASSPYNEQFF. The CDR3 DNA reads TGTGCCAGCAGCCCATACAATGAGCAGTTCTTC.

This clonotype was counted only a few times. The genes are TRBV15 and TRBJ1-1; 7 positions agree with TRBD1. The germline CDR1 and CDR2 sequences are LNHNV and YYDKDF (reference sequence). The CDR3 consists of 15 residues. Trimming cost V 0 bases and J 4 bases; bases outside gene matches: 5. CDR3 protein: CATSRDPPGGTEAFF. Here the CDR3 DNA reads TGTGCCACCAGCAGAGATCCCCCAGGGGGCACTGAAGCTTTCTTT.

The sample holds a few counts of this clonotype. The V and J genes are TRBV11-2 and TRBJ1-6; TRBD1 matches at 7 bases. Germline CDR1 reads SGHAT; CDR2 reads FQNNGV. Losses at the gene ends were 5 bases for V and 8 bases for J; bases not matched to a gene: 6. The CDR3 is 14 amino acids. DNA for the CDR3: TGTGCCAGCAGCCTGAGGGACAGTCATTCACCCCTCCACTTT. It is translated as CASSLRDSHSPLHF.